This T cell receptor beta chain came from a study of T cells in Graves' hyperthyroidism and ophthalmopathy. Template material for amplifying TCR beta CDR3 regions consisted of RNA transcripts. The HTBI set primed first-round TCR CDR3 RT-PCR. TCRdb analysed the multiplex PCR reads with MiXCR anew, one entry per CDR3 protein. The sample has 480,000 or so distinct CDR3 sequences, approximately 15% seen once. Germline-derived CDR1 and CDR2 are KGHDR and SFDVKD. The CDR3 has 16 amino acids. J lost 3 bases, V lost 5 bases, and 10 bases had no gene match. The genes are TRBV24-1 and TRBJ2-3; 7 nucleotides match TRBD1. Sequencing input: blood. This sequence originates from a woman under 30 with Graves' hyperthyroidism. CDR3 residues: CATSADRDGSTDTQYF. Here the CDR3 DNA reads TGTGCCACCAGTGCCGACAGGGACGGATCGACAGATACGCAGTATTTT.